This T cell receptor (beta chain) is drawn from a study of cytomegalovirus exposure and HLA in healthy donors. In regard to this clone: Antigen specificity is unknown.

Study outcomes and limitations: Earlier results showed most TCR beta V segments being productive about 87% or about 30% of the time. A cluster of highly shared sequence variants was likely a sequencing artifact. The authors excluded some V segments, including TRBV6-2 and TRBV6-3, as indistinguishable.

This PCR relied on a set of 60 Vbeta primers and 13 Jbeta primers. Sequencing used immunoSEQ multiplex PCR; TCRdb keeps in-frame clones, though not all of them. Here the sample spans about 170,000 clones, approximately 81% being singletons. V gave up 7 bases and J gave up 4 bases; unmatched junction bases: 19. Per germline, CDR1 SEHNR and CDR2 FQNEAQ (reference sequence). This CDR3 contains 18 residues. The sequencing sample was made of PBMCs. This receptor was taken from a male donor in good health and CMV-seronegative. The chain carries TRBV7-9 and TRBJ2-1; TRBD1 matches 7 bases. As DNA, the CDR3 is TGTGCCAGCATGGTTAAAGGGGGCGCATCAGGGACGTACAATGAGCAGTTCTTC. Translation: CASMVKGGASGTYNEQFF.